This TCR beta chain is from a study of CD8 T cells in Susac syndrome. Random hexamers were used to reverse transcribe an amount of about 0.45 to 1 ug RNA. TCRdb processed the immunoSEQ multiplex PCR reads anew with MiXCR; each CDR3 protein has one entry. This table has 150,000 to 200,000 distinct CDR3 sequences, just over 90% appearing once. V lost 5 bases and J 2 bases, leaving 24 bases between the germline ends. The CDR3 covers 18 residues. CDR1 MNHNS and CDR2 SASEGT come from the germline V gene. Healthy donors served as age- and sex-matched controls. This chain uses TRBV6-1 with TRBJ1-2; possible D gene TRBD1, 5 bases. Sequencing input: CD4+ T cells from PBMCs. The TCR sequence derives from a human donor in good health. The chain's CDR3 is CASSPIPPGGETNYGYTF. CDR3 bases: TGTGCCAGCAGTCCGATACCGCCCGGGGGTGAGACGAACTATGGCTACACCTTC.